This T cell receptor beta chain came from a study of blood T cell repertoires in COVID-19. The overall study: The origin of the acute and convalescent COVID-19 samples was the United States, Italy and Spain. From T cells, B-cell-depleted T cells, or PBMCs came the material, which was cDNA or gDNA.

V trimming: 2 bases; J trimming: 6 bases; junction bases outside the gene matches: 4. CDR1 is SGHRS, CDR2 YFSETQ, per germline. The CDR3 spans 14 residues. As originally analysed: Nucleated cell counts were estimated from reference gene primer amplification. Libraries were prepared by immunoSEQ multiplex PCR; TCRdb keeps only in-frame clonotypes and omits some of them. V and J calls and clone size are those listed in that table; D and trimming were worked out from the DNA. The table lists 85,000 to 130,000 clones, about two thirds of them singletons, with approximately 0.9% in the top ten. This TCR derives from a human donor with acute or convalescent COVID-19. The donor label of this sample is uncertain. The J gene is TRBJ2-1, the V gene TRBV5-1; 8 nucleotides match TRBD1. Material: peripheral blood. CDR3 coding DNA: TGCGCCAGCAGCTTCGGACAGGGTGTCAATGAGCAGTTCTTC. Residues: CASSFGQGVNEQFF.